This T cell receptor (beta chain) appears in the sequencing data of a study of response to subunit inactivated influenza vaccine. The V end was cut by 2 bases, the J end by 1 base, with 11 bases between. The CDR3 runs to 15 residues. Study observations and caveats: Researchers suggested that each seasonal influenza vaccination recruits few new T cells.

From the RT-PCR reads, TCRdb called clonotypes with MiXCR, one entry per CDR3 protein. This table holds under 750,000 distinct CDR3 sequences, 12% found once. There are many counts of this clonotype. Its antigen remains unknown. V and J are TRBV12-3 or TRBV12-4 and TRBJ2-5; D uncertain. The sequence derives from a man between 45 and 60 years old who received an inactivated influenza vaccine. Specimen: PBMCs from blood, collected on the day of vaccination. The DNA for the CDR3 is TGTGCCAGCAGTTTATTTGGGCACCGCCAAGAGACCCAGTACTTC. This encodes CASSLFGHRQETQYF.